This T cell receptor (beta chain) comes out of a study of shared clonotypes between healthy human individuals. Germline values: CDR1 SQVTM, CDR2 ANQGSEA. The CDR3 is 11 amino acids. V was clipped by 7 bases and J by 5 bases, with 10 bases between them. Here immunoSEQ multiplex PCR was the method, and the copy in TCRdb shows in-frame clones only, minus some. The data show roughly 2 million clones, roughly 96% seen once. The chain combines TRBV29-1 with TRBJ2-3, with TRBD2 as a possible D gene (5 bases). The receptor comes from a man aged 18 to 35 in good health. The sequencing sample was made of naive CD4+ T cells sorted from blood. Described subset: CD45RA+ positively selected. The CDR3 sequence is CSDTSLDTQYF. DNA of the CDR3: TGCAGCGACACTAGTCTAGATACGCAGTATTTT.